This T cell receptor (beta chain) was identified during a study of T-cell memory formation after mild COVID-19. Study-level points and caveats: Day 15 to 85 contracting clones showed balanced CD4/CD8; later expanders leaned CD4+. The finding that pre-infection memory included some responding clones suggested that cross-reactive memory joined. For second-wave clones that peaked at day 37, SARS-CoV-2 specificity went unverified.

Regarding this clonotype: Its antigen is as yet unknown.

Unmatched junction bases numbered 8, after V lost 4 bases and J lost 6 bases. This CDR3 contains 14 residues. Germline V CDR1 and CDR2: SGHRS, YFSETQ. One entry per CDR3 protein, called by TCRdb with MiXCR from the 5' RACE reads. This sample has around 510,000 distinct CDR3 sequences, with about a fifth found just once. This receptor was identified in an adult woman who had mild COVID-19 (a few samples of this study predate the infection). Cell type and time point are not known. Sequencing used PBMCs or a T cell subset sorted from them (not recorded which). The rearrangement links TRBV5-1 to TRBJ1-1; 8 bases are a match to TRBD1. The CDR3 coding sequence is TGCGCCAGCAGCAGGGGACAGGAGGCCCCTGAAGCTTTCTTT. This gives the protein CASSRGQEAPEAFF.